Presented here are 22 T cell receptor beta chains from one specimen sequenced in a study of blood T cells in healthy people across ages. A second PCR of roughly 7 to 11 cycles used a sample-barcoded 5' primer and a J-beta primer mix. TCRdb re-analysed the 5' RACE reads in MiXCR, keeping a single row per CDR3 protein. The data contain roughly 1.7 million distinct CDR3 sequences, roughly 30% of them seen just once; the ten biggest clones take up about 11%. The specimen was blood. The receptors stem from a woman aged 30 to 39 in good health.

J is TRBJ1-2 and V is TRBV5-1, with unresolved D. This CDR3 contains 16 residues. Germline lookup yields CDR1 SGHRS and CDR2 YFSETQ. The V and J ends lost 0 bases and 1 base respectively, with 13 bases between them. CDR3 protein: CASSLVPGNFNYGYTF. CDR3 nucleotides: TGCGCCAGCAGCTTGGTGCCCGGGAATTTTAACTATGGCTACACCTTC.

The chain joins TRBV20-1 to TRBJ1-1; D might be TRBD1 (5 bases). The CDR3 runs 14 residues. Trimming stripped 5 bases from V and 1 base from J, with 14 bases between. Germline CDR1 and CDR2: DFQATT and SNEGSKA (reference sequence). The CDR3 spells CSAHYTGQNTEAFF. The CDR3 DNA sequence: TGCAGTGCTCACTACACCGGACAGAACACTGAAGCTTTCTTT.

The chain combines TRBV5-1 with TRBJ1-5; D is perhaps TRBD1 (5 bases). Germline values: CDR1 SGHRS, CDR2 YFSETQ. The ends were cut back, 0 bases at V and 0 bases at J, with 10 bases in the middle. The CDR3 spans 16 residues. For the CDR3, the DNA is TGCGCCAGCAGCTTGGACAGGAGAGATAGCAATCAGCCCCAGCATTTT. It translates to CASSLDRRDSNQPQHF. Variable domain in full (rest from reference TRBV5-1 and TRBJ1-5): KAGVTQTPRYLIKTRGQQVTLSCSPISGHRSVSWYQQTPGQGLQFLFEYFSETQRNKGNFPGRFSGRQFSNSRSEMNVSTLELGDSALYLCASSLDRRDSNQPQHFGDGTRLSIL.

This clonotype was seen a handful of times. This rearrangement joins TRBV6-2 or TRBV6-3 to TRBJ2-3; D gene uncertain. Germline CDR1 MNHEY, CDR2 SVGEGT. V shed 9 bases and J shed 1 base, with 17 bases lying between them. There are 15 residues in the CDR3. CDR3 region: CASSFGATRTDTQYF. DNA for the CDR3: TGTGCCAGTTCCTTTGGAGCAACCCGCACAGATACGCAGTATTTT.

V gene TRBV5-1 combines with J gene TRBJ2-6; D is unclear. Per the germline V gene, CDR1 is SGHRS and CDR2 is YFSETQ. The CDR3 consists of 17 residues. The V end lost 4 bases, the J end lost 2 bases, and 16 bases lay between the germline ends. CDR3 region: CASSILPDGAGANVLTF. The CDR3 nucleotides read TGCGCCAGCAGCATACTTCCGGATGGCGCTGGGGCCAACGTCCTGACTTTC. The whole variable domain, remainder taken from reference TRBV5-1 and TRBJ2-6, is KAGVTQTPRYLIKTRGQQVTLSCSPISGHRSVSWYQQTPGQGLQFLFEYFSETQRNKGNFPGRFSGRQFSNSRSEMNVSTLELGDSALYLCASSILPDGAGANVLTFGAGSRLTVL.

The rearrangement links TRBV2 to TRBJ2-1; tentatively, D is TRBD1 or TRBD2 (5 bases each). The V end was cut by 1 base, the J end by 9 bases, with 13 bases between. The CDR3 spans 14 residues. Germline V gene data show CDR1 as SNHLY and CDR2 as FYNNEI. CDR3 bases: TGTGCCAGCAGTGAAGGGCAGGGAGAAGCTGAGCAGTTCTTC. Protein sequence: CASSEGQGEAEQFF. Looking up the rest from reference TRBV2 and TRBJ2-1 gives the full variable domain: EPEVTQTPSHQVTQMGQEVILRCVPISNHLYFYWYRQILGQKVEFLVSFYNNEISEKSEIFDDQFSVERPDGSNFTLKIRSTKLEDSAMYFCASSEGQGEAEQFFGPGTRLTVL.

This clonotype turned up a few times. The gene calls are TRBV15 and TRBJ1-1, with 7 bases identical to TRBD1. The germline V gene has CDR1 LNHNV and CDR2 YYDKDF (reference sequence). V gave up 6 bases and J gave up 1 base; unmatched junction bases: 11. The CDR3 spans 16 residues. In DNA form, the CDR3 reads TGTGCCACCAGTCCTACAGGGGCCCCCCAGAACACTGAAGCTTTCTTT. This codes for CATSPTGAPQNTEAFF. The complete variable domain, with remaining parts taken from reference TRBV15 and TRBJ1-1, reads DAMVIQNPRYQVTQFGKPVTLSCSQTLNHNVMYWYQQKSSQAPKLLFHYYDKDFNNEADTPDNFQSRRPNTSFCFLDIRSPGLGDTAMYLCATSPTGAPQNTEAFFGQGTRLTVV.

The chain employs TRBV15 and TRBJ1-4; possible D gene TRBD1, 6 bases. Germline values: CDR1 LNHNV, CDR2 YYDKDF (reference sequence). V was pared by 1 base and J by 8 bases, with 14 bases between. The CDR3 consists of 15 residues. In DNA form, the CDR3 reads TGTGCCACCAGCAGAGCATGGGACAAGGGCGAAAAACTGTTTTTT. It encodes CATSRAWDKGEKLFF.

This clonotype was seen a handful of times. The V and J genes are TRBV5-1 and TRBJ2-5, with a tentative D call TRBD2 (6 bases). Germline V lookup: CDR1 SGHRS, CDR2 YFSETQ. The CDR3 is 17 residues long. Trimming removed 5 bases from V and 3 bases from J, with 23 bases in between. The CDR3 region is CASSSTPGGTAEETQYF. DNA of the CDR3: TGCGCCAGCAGTTCGACCCCGGGCGGGACGGCCGAAGAGACCCAGTACTTC.

This clonotype was recorded a few times. The chain carries TRBV15 and TRBJ2-1; D ambiguous. V dropped 4 bases and J dropped 5 bases, with 9 bases sitting between them. Per germline, CDR1 LNHNV and CDR2 YYDKDF (reference sequence). CDR3 length equals 13 residues. The chain's CDR3 is CATSIIRHNEQFF. The CDR3 nucleotides are TGTGCCACCAGCATTATTCGGCACAATGAGCAGTTCTTC.

The V call is TRBV11-2, the J call TRBJ2-1, with 13 bases aligning to TRBD2. The germline V gene encodes CDR1 SGHAT and CDR2 FQNNGV. With V trimmed by 5 bases and J by 8 bases, 9 bases remained unmatched. The CDR3 runs 16 residues. Here the CDR3 reads CASSPLAGGLLYEQFF. In DNA, the CDR3 is TGTGCCAGCAGCCCACTAGCGGGGGGGTTACTCTATGAGCAGTTCTTC.

In this sample, this clonotype turned up many times. The chain joins TRBV12-3 or TRBV12-4 to TRBJ2-7; tentative D call: TRBD1 (6 bases). The CDR3 contains 13 residues. Deletions cut 5 bases from V and 9 bases from J, with 17 bases between. This CDR3 reads CASSGGRRGMQYF. Here the CDR3 DNA reads TGTGCCAGCAGTGGGGGCAGAAGGGGGATGCAGTACTTC.

Regarding this clonotype: This clone may be a read error of a much larger clone one base away. J is TRBJ2-5 and V is TRBV5-1; possible D gene TRBD2, 7 bases. Germline CDR1 and CDR2: SGHRS and YFSETQ. The CDR3 contains 16 residues. The DNA for the CDR3 is TGCGCCAGCAGCTTGGCGGCTTTCGGGGGGCAAGAGGCCCAGTACTTC. Amino acid sequence: CASSLAAFGGQEAQYF.

V gene TRBV6-5 combines with J gene TRBJ2-5; TRBD1 aligns across 7 bases. The J call is uncertain, as TRBJ2-7 better fits the DNA end. This CDR3 region has 16 residues. Germline assignment: CDR1 MNHEY and CDR2 SVGAGI. The CDR3 protein is CASRRSGTERTYEQYF. CDR3 nucleotides: TGTGCCAGCAGACGTTCCGGGACAGAACGTACCTACGAGCAGTACTTC.

The chain carries TRBV27 and TRBJ2-7; TRBD2 agrees at 11 bases. CDR3 length: 16 residues. The germline CDR1 and CDR2 sequences are MNHEY and SMNVEV (reference sequence). V shed 5 bases, J shed 3 bases, and the junction held 9 bases outside the gene matches. The CDR3 reads CASSAELAGALYEQYF. As DNA, the CDR3 is TGTGCCAGCAGTGCCGAACTAGCGGGAGCGCTCTACGAGCAGTACTTC.

Points on this clonotype: One end of the junction fails to match germline, which may point to a read error. V and J are TRBV11-2 and TRBJ1-2; a possible D gene is TRBD1 (6 bases). CDR1 is SGHAT, CDR2 FQNNGV, per germline. The CDR3 spans 16 residues. The CDR3 sequence: CASSFEPGATNYSYTF. CDR3 in DNA: TGTGCCAGCAGCTTCGAACCAGGGGCCACTAACTATAGCTACACCTTC.

The rearrangement links TRBV9 to TRBJ1-4, with unresolved D. The CDR3 covers 18 residues. Trimming left V 0 bases short and J 8 bases short, with 23 bases between. The germline CDR1 and CDR2 sequences are SGDLS and YYNGEE. CDR3 region: CASSVAPDSPRLGEKLFF. CDR3 sequence (DNA): TGTGCCAGCAGCGTAGCCCCCGACTCGCCCCGGCTGGGGGAAAAACTGTTTTTT.

This clonotype was found many times. J is TRBJ2-3 and V is TRBV7-3, with TRBD2 identical over 11 bases. The trim removed 5 bases at V and 4 bases at J, leaving 2 bases unmatched. This CDR3 spans 14 amino acids. Germline CDR1 is SGHTA and CDR2 is FQGTGA. CDR3 in DNA: TGTGCCAGCAGCCCGGGACTAGCGGCAGATACGCAGTATTTT. It specifies CASSPGLAADTQYF.

The chain carries TRBV20-1 and TRBJ2-3; TRBD2 agrees at 8 bases. Per germline, CDR1 DFQATT and CDR2 SNEGSKA (reference sequence). This CDR3 comprises 14 residues. J lost 0 bases, V lost 7 bases, and 6 bases had no gene match. The CDR3 loop reads CSVSLAESTDTQYF. The CDR3 bases are TGCAGTGTATCACTAGCGGAGAGCACAGATACGCAGTATTTT.

This clonotype was detected a few times. The rearrangement joins TRBV5-1 to TRBJ2-5; 8 bases agree with TRBD1. Germline V gene data show CDR1 as SGHRS and CDR2 as YFSETQ. This CDR3 has 16 amino acids. The trim removed 4 bases at V and 2 bases at J, leaving 10 bases unmatched. CDR3 loop: CASSVGTGGGQETQYF. CDR3 nucleotide sequence: TGCGCCAGCAGCGTGGGGACAGGAGGAGGGCAAGAGACCCAGTACTTC.

This clonotype was seen only a few times. V gene TRBV6-5 combines with J gene TRBJ2-3; weak D call: TRBD2 (6 bases). The germline CDR1 and CDR2 sequences are MNHEY and SVGAGI. V lost 6 bases, J lost 4 bases, and 14 bases lay in between. The length of the CDR3 is 14 residues. DNA of the CDR3: TGTGCCAGCAGCTACGTCCCGGGGGCAGATACGCAGTATTTT. It codes for CASSYVPGADTQYF.

V and J are TRBV6-1 and TRBJ2-1; D gene unclear. Germline CDR1 reads MNHNS; CDR2 reads SASEGT. The CDR3 runs 13 residues. Trimming removed 0 bases from V and 10 bases from J, with 10 bases in between. CDR3 residues: CASSEAMVFEQFF. DNA for the CDR3: TGTGCCAGCAGTGAAGCTATGGTCTTCGAGCAGTTCTTC.